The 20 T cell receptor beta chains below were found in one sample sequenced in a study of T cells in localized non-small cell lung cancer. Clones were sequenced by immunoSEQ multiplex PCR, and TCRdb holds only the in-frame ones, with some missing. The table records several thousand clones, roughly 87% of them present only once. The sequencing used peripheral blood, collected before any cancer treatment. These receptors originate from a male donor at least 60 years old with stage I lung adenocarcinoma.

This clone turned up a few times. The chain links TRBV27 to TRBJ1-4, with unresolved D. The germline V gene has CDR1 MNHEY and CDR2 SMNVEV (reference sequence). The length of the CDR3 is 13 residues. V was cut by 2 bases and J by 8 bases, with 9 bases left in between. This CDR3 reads CASSLRNYEKLFF. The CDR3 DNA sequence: TGTGCCAGCAGTTTAAGAAATTACGAAAAACTGTTTTTT.

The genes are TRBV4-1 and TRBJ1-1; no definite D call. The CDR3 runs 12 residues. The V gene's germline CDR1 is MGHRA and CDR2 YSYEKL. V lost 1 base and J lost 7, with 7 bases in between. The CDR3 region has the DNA TGCGCCAGCAGCCAAGTAGGTCTTGAAGCTTTCTTT. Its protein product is CASSQVGLEAFF.

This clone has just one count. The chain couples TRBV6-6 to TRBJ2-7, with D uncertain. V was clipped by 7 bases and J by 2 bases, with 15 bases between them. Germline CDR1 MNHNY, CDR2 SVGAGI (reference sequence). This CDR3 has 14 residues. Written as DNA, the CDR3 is TGTGCCAGCATCGAAGAAAAAAGGGCCTACGAGCAGTACTTC. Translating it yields CASIEEKRAYEQYF.

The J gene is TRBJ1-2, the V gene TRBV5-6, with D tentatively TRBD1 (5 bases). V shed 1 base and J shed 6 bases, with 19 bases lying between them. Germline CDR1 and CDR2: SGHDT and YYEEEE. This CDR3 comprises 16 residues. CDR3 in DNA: TGTGCCAGCAGCTTGCTAGGGGTGGAGCGAGGGAATGGCTACACCTTC. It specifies CASSLLGVERGNGYTF.

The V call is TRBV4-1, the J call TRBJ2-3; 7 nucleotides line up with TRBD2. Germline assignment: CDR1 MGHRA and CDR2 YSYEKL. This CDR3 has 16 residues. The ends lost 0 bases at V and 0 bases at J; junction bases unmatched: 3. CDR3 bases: TGCGCCAGCAGCCAAGAACCAGCGGGAAGCACAGATACGCAGTATTTT. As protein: CASSQEPAGSTDTQYF.

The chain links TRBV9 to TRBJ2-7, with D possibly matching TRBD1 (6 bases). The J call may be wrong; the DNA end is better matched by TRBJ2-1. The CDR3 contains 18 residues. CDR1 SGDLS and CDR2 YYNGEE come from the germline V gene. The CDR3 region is CASSGDTVRARSYNEQFF. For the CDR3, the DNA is TGTGCCAGCAGCGGGGACACCGTAAGGGCCCGGTCCTACAATGAGCAGTTCTTC.

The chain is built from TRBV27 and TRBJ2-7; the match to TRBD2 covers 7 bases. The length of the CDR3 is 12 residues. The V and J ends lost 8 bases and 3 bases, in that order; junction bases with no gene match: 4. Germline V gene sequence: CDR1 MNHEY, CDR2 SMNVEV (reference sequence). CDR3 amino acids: CASRGDDYEQYF. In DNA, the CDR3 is TGTGCCAGCCGGGGGGACGACTACGAGCAGTACTTC.

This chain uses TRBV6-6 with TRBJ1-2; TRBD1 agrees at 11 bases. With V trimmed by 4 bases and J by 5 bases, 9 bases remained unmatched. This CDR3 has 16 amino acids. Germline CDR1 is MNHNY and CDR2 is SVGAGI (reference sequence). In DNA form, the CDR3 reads TGTGCCAGCAGTTCCACCGGGACAGGGGGGGGATATGGCTACACCTTC. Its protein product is CASSSTGTGGGYGYTF.

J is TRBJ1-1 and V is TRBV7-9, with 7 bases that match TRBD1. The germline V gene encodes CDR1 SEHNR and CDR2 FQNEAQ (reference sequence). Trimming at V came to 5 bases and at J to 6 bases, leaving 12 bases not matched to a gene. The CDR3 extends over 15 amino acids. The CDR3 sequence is CASSPLTGRVAEAFF. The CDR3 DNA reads TGTGCCAGCAGCCCCCTGACAGGGAGGGTCGCTGAAGCTTTCTTT.

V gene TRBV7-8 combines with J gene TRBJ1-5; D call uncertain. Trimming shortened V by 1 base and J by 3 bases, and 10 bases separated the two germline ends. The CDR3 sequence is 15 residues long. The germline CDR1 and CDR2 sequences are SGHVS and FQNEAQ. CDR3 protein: CASSLEVLVNQPQHF. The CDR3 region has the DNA TGTGCCAGCAGCTTAGAGGTCCTGGTCAATCAGCCCCAGCATTTT.

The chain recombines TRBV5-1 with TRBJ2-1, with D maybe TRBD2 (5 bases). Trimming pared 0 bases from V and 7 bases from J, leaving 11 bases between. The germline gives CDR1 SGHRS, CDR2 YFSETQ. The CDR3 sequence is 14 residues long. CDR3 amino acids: CASSLASSANEQFF. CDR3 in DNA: TGCGCCAGCAGCTTGGCGAGTAGCGCGAATGAGCAGTTCTTC. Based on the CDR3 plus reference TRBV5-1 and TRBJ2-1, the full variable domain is KAGVTQTPRYLIKTRGQQVTLSCSPISGHRSVSWYQQTPGQGLQFLFEYFSETQRNKGNFPGRFSGRQFSNSRSEMNVSTLELGDSALYLCASSLASSANEQFFGPGTRLTVL.

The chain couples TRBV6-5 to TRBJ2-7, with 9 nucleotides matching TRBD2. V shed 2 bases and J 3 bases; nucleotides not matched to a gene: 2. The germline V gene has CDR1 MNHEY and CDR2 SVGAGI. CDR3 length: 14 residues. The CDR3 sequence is CASSYGREGYEQYF. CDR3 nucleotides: TGTGCCAGCAGTTACGGGCGGGAGGGCTACGAGCAGTACTTC.

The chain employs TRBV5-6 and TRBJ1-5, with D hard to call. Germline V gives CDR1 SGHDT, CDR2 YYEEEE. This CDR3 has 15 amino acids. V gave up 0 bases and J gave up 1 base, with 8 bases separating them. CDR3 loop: CASSLGRLSNQPQHF. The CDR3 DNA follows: TGTGCCAGCAGCTTGGGCCGGTTGAGCAATCAGCCCCAGCATTTT.

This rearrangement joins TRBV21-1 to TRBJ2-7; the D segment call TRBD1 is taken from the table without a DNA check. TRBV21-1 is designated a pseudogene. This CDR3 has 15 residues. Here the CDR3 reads CASSKGQGRAYEQYV. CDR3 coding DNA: TGTGCCAGCAGCAAAGGCCAGGGCAGGGCTTACGAGCAGTACGTC.

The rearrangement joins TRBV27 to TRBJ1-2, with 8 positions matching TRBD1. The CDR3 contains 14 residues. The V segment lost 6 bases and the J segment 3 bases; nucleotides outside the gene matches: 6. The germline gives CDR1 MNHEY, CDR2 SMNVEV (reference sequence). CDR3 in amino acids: CASSQGARDYGYTF. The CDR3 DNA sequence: TGTGCCAGCAGCCAGGGGGCGAGGGACTATGGCTACACCTTC.

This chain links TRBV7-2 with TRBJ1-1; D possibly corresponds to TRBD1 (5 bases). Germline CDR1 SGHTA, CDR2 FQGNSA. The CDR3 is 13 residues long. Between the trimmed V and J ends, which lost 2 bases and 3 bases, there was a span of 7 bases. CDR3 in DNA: TGTGCCAGCAGCTTAAGGGGAGACACTGAAGCTTTCTTT. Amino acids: CASSLRGDTEAFF. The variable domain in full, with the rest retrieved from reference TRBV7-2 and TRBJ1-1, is GAGVSQSPSNKVTEKGKDVELRCDPISGHTALYWYRQSLGQGLEFLIYFQGNSAPDKSGLPSDRFSAERTGGSVSTLTIQRTQQEDSAVYLCASSLRGDTEAFFGQGTRLTVV.

DNA of the CDR3: TGTGCCAGCAGCTTAAGCAGCTTCTACGAGCAGTACTTC. Its protein is CASSLSSFYEQYF. The V call is TRBV5-6, the J call TRBJ2-7; no firm D call. The CDR3 has 13 residues. The germline V gene has CDR1 SGHDT and CDR2 YYEEEE. V lost 2 bases and J 3 bases, leaving 9 bases between the germline ends.

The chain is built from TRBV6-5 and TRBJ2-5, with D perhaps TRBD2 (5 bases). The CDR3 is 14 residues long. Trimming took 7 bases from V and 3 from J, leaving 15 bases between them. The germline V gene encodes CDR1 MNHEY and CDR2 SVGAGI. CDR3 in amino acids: CASKTTFGEETQYF. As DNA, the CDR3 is TGTGCCAGCAAGACGACATTCGGGGAAGAGACCCAGTACTTC.

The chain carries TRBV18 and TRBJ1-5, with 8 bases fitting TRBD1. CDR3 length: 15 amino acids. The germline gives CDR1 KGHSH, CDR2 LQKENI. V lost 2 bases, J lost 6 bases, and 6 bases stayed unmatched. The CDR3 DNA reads TGTGCCAGCTCACCAAGCCAGGGGGCCTCTCAGCCCCAGCATTTT. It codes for CASSPSQGASQPQHF. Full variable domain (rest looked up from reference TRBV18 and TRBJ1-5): NAGVMQNPRHLVRRRGQEARLRCSPMKGHSHVYWYRQLPEEGLKFMVYLQKENIIDESGMPKERFSAEFPKEGPSILRIQQVVRGDSAAYFCASSPSQGASQPQHFGDGTRLSIL.

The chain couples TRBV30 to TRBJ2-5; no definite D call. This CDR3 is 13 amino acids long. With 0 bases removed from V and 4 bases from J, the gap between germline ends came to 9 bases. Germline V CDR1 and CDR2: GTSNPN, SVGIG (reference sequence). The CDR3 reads CAWSVGPRETQYF. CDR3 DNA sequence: TGTGCCTGGAGTGTAGGGCCGCGAGAGACCCAGTACTTC. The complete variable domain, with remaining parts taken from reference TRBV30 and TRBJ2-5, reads SQTIHQWPATLVQPVGSPLSLECTVEGTSNPNLYWYRQAAGRGLQLLFYSVGIGQISSEVPQNLSASRPQDRQFILSSKKLLLSDSGFYLCAWSVGPRETQYFGPGTRLLVL.